These 27 T cell receptor beta chains share one sample of origin, sequenced in a study of T cells after somatic rescue of genetic block. Generated by immunoSEQ multiplex PCR, the TCRdb table keeps only in-frame clones and is missing some. The sample lists thousands of clones; 65% to 90% were seen once. Sequences were obtained from peripheral blood mononuclear cells (PBMCs). Every receptor here comes from a boy younger than 18.

This clone was seen a few times. The V and J genes are TRBV7-8 and TRBJ2-5, with a weak D call TRBD2 (6 bases). Germline V gene data show CDR1 as SGHVS and CDR2 as FQNEAQ. The CDR3 spans 16 residues. Trimming cost V 1 base and J 1 base, with 13 bases left between them. The DNA for the CDR3 is TGTGCCAGCAGCTTAGGGCGGGGTAGTGGCCAAGAGACCCAGTACTTC. Translation: CASSLGRGSGQETQYF.

The chain combines TRBV7-9 with TRBJ2-5; TRBD1 aligns across 8 bases. The germline V gene encodes CDR1 SEHNR and CDR2 FQNEAQ (reference sequence). This CDR3 is built from 14 residues. Unmatched junction bases numbered 3, after V lost 5 bases and J lost 1 base. The CDR3 DNA follows: TGTGCCAGCAGCCTAACAGGGGGCCAAGAGACCCAGTACTTC. It codes for CASSLTGGQETQYF.

This chain joins TRBV6-6 and TRBJ2-6, with TRBD2 as a possible D gene (5 bases). The CDR3 loop spans 15 amino acids. Trimming left V 5 bases short and J 0 bases short, with 8 bases between. Germline assignment: CDR1 MNHNY and CDR2 SVGAGI (reference sequence). CDR3 amino acids: CASSQGLSGANVLTF. CDR3 bases: TGTGCCAGCAGTCAAGGACTCTCTGGGGCCAACGTCCTGACTTTC.

V usage is TRBV9 and J usage is TRBJ2-1, with TRBD2 as a possible D gene (6 bases). CDR3 length equals 15 residues. V lost 3 bases and J lost 7, with 17 bases in between. The germline V gene encodes CDR1 SGDLS and CDR2 YYNGEE. The CDR3 sequence is CASSAPGTLVNEQFF. CDR3 nucleotides: TGTGCCAGCAGCGCCCCCGGGACTCTGGTAAATGAGCAGTTCTTC.

V usage is TRBV7-6 and J usage is TRBJ1-5, with a weak D call TRBD1 (5 bases). In germline, CDR1 is SGHVS, CDR2 FNYEAQ. Trimming left V 1 base short and J 5 bases short, with 12 bases between. This CDR3 region has 15 residues. The CDR3, as DNA: TGTGCCAGCAGCTTAGAGGCGGGGGGTGATCAGCCCCAGCATTTT. Translation gives CASSLEAGGDQPQHF.

The chain employs TRBV2 and TRBJ1-1; D is undetermined. CDR1 is SNHLY, CDR2 FYNNEI, per germline. The germline V and J ends were trimmed by 1 base and 4 bases, with 13 bases remaining between them. The CDR3 is made up of 15 amino acids. As DNA, the CDR3 is TGTGCCAGCAGTGAAGAGACGTTATCAGTCACTGAAGCTTTCTTT. It translates to CASSEETLSVTEAFF. Combining the CDR3 with reference TRBV2 and TRBJ1-1 gives the whole variable domain EPEVTQTPSHQVTQMGQEVILRCVPISNHLYFYWYRQILGQKVEFLVSFYNNEISEKSEIFDDQFSVERPDGSNFTLKIRSTKLEDSAMYFCASSEETLSVTEAFFGQGTRLTVV.

In nucleotides, the CDR3 is TGTGCCAGCAGCTTAGGGGACGGGGAGACCCAGTACTTC. It is translated as CASSLGDGETQYF. This chain links TRBV11-3 with TRBJ2-5; D is possibly TRBD1 or TRBD2 (5 bases each). Deletions cut 1 base from V and 5 bases from J, with 8 bases between. This CDR3 comprises 13 residues. From germline, CDR1 is SGHNT and CDR2 YENEEA.

This chain joins TRBV27 and TRBJ2-1; TRBD2 might be the D (6 bases). V gave up 5 bases and J gave up 8 bases, with 16 bases separating them. CDR3 length: 14 residues. Germline loops: CDR1 MNHEY, CDR2 SMNVEV (reference sequence). The CDR3 spells CASSALPWGDEQFF. DNA for the CDR3: TGTGCCAGCAGTGCTCTTCCCTGGGGGGATGAGCAGTTCTTC.

The J gene is TRBJ2-1, the V gene TRBV7-2; 10 bases match TRBD2. V trimming: 2 bases; J trimming: 1 base; junction bases outside the gene matches: 5. CDR1 and CDR2 from the germline V gene are SGHTA and FQGNSA. The CDR3 totals 17 residues. The CDR3 coding sequence is TGTGCCAGCAGCTTACAGCTAGCGGGAGTTTCCTACAATGAGCAGTTCTTC. Amino acid sequence: CASSLQLAGVSYNEQFF.

The V and J genes are TRBV15 and TRBJ2-2; D remains unclear. The germline V and J ends were trimmed by 0 bases and 0 bases, with 8 bases remaining between them. CDR3 length: 16 amino acids. In germline, CDR1 is LNHNV, CDR2 YYDKDF (reference sequence). CDR3 bases: TGTGCCACCAGCAGAGATCTTGGCACGAACACCGGGGAGCTGTTTTTT. It translates to CATSRDLGTNTGELFF. Combining the CDR3 with reference TRBV15 and TRBJ2-2 gives the whole variable domain DAMVIQNPRYQVTQFGKPVTLSCSQTLNHNVMYWYQQKSSQAPKLLFHYYDKDFNNEADTPDNFQSRRPNTSFCFLDIRSPGLGDTAMYLCATSRDLGTNTGELFFGEGSRLTVL.

As for this clone: Germline is not matched at one junction end, which may reflect a read error. V and J are TRBV6-5 and TRBJ2-4, with TRBD1 identical over 9 bases. CDR1 is MNHEY and CDR2 is SVGAGI in the germline V gene. The CDR3 contains 13 residues. CDR3 sequence (DNA): TGTGCCAGCAGTGTCCCCGGGACAGGGAGATGGGACTTC. It specifies CASSVPGTGRWDF.

This rearrangement joins TRBV4-3 to TRBJ2-3; TRBD2 might be the D (5 bases). This CDR3 has 15 residues. In germline, CDR1 is LGHNA, CDR2 YSLEER. V lost 0 bases, J lost 4 bases, and 11 bases lay in between. CDR3: CASSQEPGIADTQYF. CDR3 sequence (DNA): TGCGCCAGCAGCCAAGAGCCGGGGATCGCAGATACGCAGTATTTT.

The chain is built from TRBV18 and TRBJ2-5; TRBD2 agrees at 8 bases. From germline, CDR1 is KGHSH and CDR2 LQKENI. The CDR3 is 17 amino acids. V lost 2 bases, J lost 1 base, and 9 bases stayed unmatched. CDR3 coding DNA: TGTGCCAGCTCACCAGTTAGCGGGGCCGAGGGCCAAGAGACCCAGTACTTC. Its protein is CASSPVSGAEGQETQYF.

The gene calls are TRBV2 and TRBJ1-2; D is unresolved. With 7 bases removed from V and 4 bases from J, the gap between germline ends came to 7 bases. The CDR3 runs to 11 residues. CDR1 and CDR2 (germline): SNHLY, FYNNEI. In DNA form, the CDR3 reads TGTGCCAGCATTGGGTTCTATGGCTACACCTTC. It is translated as CASIGFYGYTF.

This sequence joins TRBV5-1 and TRBJ2-3; D is uncertain. Deletions cut 5 bases from V and 3 bases from J, with 13 bases between. The CDR3 contains 14 residues. Germline CDR1 and CDR2: SGHRS and YFSETQ. CDR3 DNA sequence: TGCGCCAGCAGTTTCCACTCACTTACAGATACGCAGTATTTT. Protein product: CASSFHSLTDTQYF.

V usage is TRBV2 and J usage is TRBJ1-3; D is uncertain. This CDR3 has 13 amino acids. With 7 bases removed from V and 4 bases from J, the gap between germline ends came to 11 bases. Per the germline V gene, CDR1 is SNHLY and CDR2 is FYNNEI. CDR3 sequence reads: CASIITLGNTIYF. The CDR3 coding sequence is TGTGCCAGCATAATAACCTTGGGAAACACCATATATTTT.

This clone was seen more than once but under ten times. The chain is built from TRBV29-1 and TRBJ1-2; 8 positions agree with TRBD1. There are 12 residues in the CDR3. CDR1 is SQVTM, CDR2 ANQGSEA, per germline. The CDR3 protein is CSAGRGREGYTF. The CDR3, as DNA: TGCAGTGCCGGCAGGGGGCGCGAAGGCTACACCTTC.

The gene calls are TRBV18 and TRBJ2-7, with 10 positions matching TRBD2. Per germline, CDR1 KGHSH and CDR2 LQKENI. After removal of 3 bases from V and 3 bases from J, the junction contained 5 bases not matched to a gene. The CDR3 contains 15 residues. Here the CDR3 DNA reads TGTGCCAGCTCACCCCTAGCGGGGGAGATCTACGAGCAGTACTTC. Its protein product is CASSPLAGEIYEQYF.

This rearrangement joins TRBV19 to TRBJ2-2; D tentatively reads TRBD1 or TRBD2 (5 bases each). Germline CDR1 and CDR2: LNHDA and SQIVND (reference sequence). This CDR3 has 15 amino acids. Between the trimmed V and J ends, which lost 5 bases and 7 bases, there was a span of 17 bases. This CDR3 is CASSPGPPVRGELFF. The DNA for the CDR3 is TGTGCCAGTAGTCCGGGACCCCCGGTACGCGGGGAGCTGTTTTTT.

The CDR3 DNA is TGTGCCAGTAGTATCCGTCCAGGGGAAATTGGTAACTACAATGAGCAGTTCTTC. Its translation is CASSIRPGEIGNYNEQFF. The chain joins TRBV19 to TRBJ2-1; D is perhaps TRBD1 (6 bases). The length of the CDR3 is 18 residues. V was clipped by 3 bases and J by 3 bases, with 21 bases between them. Germline V gives CDR1 LNHDA, CDR2 SQIVND (reference sequence).

This CDR3 reads CSAGGVDTQYF. As DNA, the CDR3 is TGCAGTGCTGGTGGCGTAGATACGCAGTATTTT. V usage is TRBV20-1 and J usage is TRBJ2-3; no clear D. The CDR3 consists of 11 residues. Germline CDR1 and CDR2: DFQATT and SNEGSKA (reference sequence). V was clipped by 5 bases and J by 5 bases, with 8 bases between them.

This rearrangement joins TRBV28 to TRBJ2-3; a weak D match, TRBD1 (5 bases). This CDR3 comprises 13 residues. V lost 3 bases, J lost 3 bases, and 7 bases lay in between. CDR1 and CDR2 from the germline V gene are MDHEN and SYDVKM. The CDR3 coding sequence is TGTGCCAGCAGTTTTCCAGGGACAGATACGCAGTATTTT. It codes for CASSFPGTDTQYF.

This clone was recorded a few times. The chain employs TRBV12-2 and TRBJ2-4; TRBD2, the table's D call, lacks a check against the DNA. TRBV12-2 is reported as a pseudogene. The CDR3 has 14 residues. DNA for the CDR3: TGTGCAAGTCGCTTAGCTGAGAGGTGGGACATTCAGTACTTC. Translating it yields CASRLAERWDIQYF.

The chain carries TRBV25-1 and TRBJ2-2, with a tentative D call TRBD1 (5 bases). CDR3 size: 13 residues. Trimming pared 5 bases from V and 3 bases from J, leaving 7 bases between. The germline V gene has CDR1 MGHDK and CDR2 SYGVNS. The CDR3 DNA reads as TGTGCCAGCAGTTCAGGGTACACCGGGGAGCTGTTTTTT. It codes for CASSSGYTGELFF.

This chain joins TRBV7-2 and TRBJ2-7; D not resolved. Germline loops: CDR1 SGHTA, CDR2 FQGNSA. CDR3 length equals 14 residues. V lost 5 bases and J 2 bases, leaving 13 bases between the germline ends. As DNA, the CDR3 is TGTGCCAGCAGCATCTACCCACCTCCCTACGAGCAGTACTTC. The encoded protein is CASSIYPPPYEQYF.

V gene TRBV11-3 combines with J gene TRBJ1-1, with D unclear. The CDR3 extends over 12 amino acids. V dropped 5 bases and J dropped 3 bases, with 7 bases sitting between them. Germline-derived CDR1 and CDR2 are SGHNT and YENEEA. Here the CDR3 reads CASSPADTEAFF. The CDR3, as DNA: TGTGCCAGCAGCCCCGCCGACACTGAAGCTTTCTTT.

CDR3 loop: CASSVVTDTYEQYF. The CDR3 DNA sequence: TGTGCCAGCAGCGTCGTGACAGATACCTACGAGCAGTACTTC. The chain is built from TRBV9 and TRBJ2-7; D may be TRBD1 (5 bases). Trimming left V 2 bases short and J 2 bases short, with 11 bases between. Germline-derived CDR1 and CDR2 are SGDLS and YYNGEE. The CDR3 loop spans 14 amino acids.